This TCR beta chain was identified during a study of blood T cell repertoires in COVID-19. Study-wide background: Whether acute or convalescent, the COVID-19 samples came from the United States, Italy and Spain. T cells, B-cell-depleted T cells, or PBMCs supplied cDNA or gDNA.

Methods used by the authors: From reference gene primer amplification, estimates of nucleated cell counts were derived. The repertoire was sequenced with immunoSEQ multiplex PCR; TCRdb's copy has only in-frame clones and lacks some. V and J calls and clone size are given by that table; D and trimming were obtained from the DNA. The sample contains over 150,000 clones, 90% of which appear only once. V shed 11 bases and J 2 bases; nucleotides not matched to a gene: 4. This CDR3 is built from 13 residues. Germline CDR1 reads ENHRY; CDR2 reads SYGVKD. Sequencing input: peripheral blood. The origin of this receptor is a man aged 50 to 60 with acute or convalescent COVID-19. This chain connects TRBV10-3 to TRBJ2-3, with 10 bases fitting TRBD2. The CDR3, as DNA: TGTGCCGTAGCGGGGGGTGTCACAGATACGCAGTATTTT. Its protein product is CAVAGGVTDTQYF.